The 16 T cell receptor beta chains given below trace back to one sample, sequenced in a study of T cell repertoires in cytomegalovirus infection. TCRdb re-derived calls from the reads in MiXCR, one entry per CDR3 protein. The table lists around 530,000 distinct CDR3 sequences, 26% of them singletons. The sample was PBMCs. These receptors all stem from a human donor in good health (CMV status not recorded). Some clones in this sample may be carry-over from other donors' samples.

The sample holds a few counts of this clonotype. The J gene is TRBJ1-2, the V gene TRBV29-1; D ambiguous. This CDR3 spans 12 amino acids. Germline V lookup: CDR1 SQVTM, CDR2 ANQGSEA. The ends were cut back, 8 bases at V and 8 bases at J, with 18 bases in the middle. This CDR3 reads CSFGLSTEGYTF. As DNA, the CDR3 is TGCAGCTTCGGACTATCCACCGAGGGCTACACCTTC.

This chain joins TRBV5-1 and TRBJ2-1; the match to TRBD1 covers 7 bases. The CDR3 runs to 15 residues. Trimming at V came to 6 bases and at J to 3 bases, leaving 9 bases not matched to a gene. The germline V gene has CDR1 SGHRS and CDR2 YFSETQ. The CDR3 nucleotides are TGCGCCAGCATCCCTGACTCAGGGGGCTACAATGAGCAGTTCTTC. This sequence encodes CASIPDSGGYNEQFF.

The chain links TRBV5-6 to TRBJ2-1; 8 bases are shared with TRBD2. Germline V lookup: CDR1 SGHDT, CDR2 YYEEEE. The CDR3 has 15 residues. The V gene end was trimmed by 4 bases and the J gene end by 6 bases; junction bases not matched to a gene: 9. In DNA form, the CDR3 reads TGTGCCAGCAGCCTGGCCGGGACTAGGGGCAATGAGCAGTTCTTC. Its translation: CASSLAGTRGNEQFF.

This clonotype was counted at least ten times. J is TRBJ1-2 and V is TRBV7-2; 9 bases agree with TRBD1. The CDR3 loop spans 15 amino acids. Germline V CDR1 and CDR2: SGHTA, FQGNSA. V was pared by 4 bases and J by 3 bases, with 6 bases of the junction left unmatched. The CDR3 DNA reads TGTGCCAGCAGCTCCGGACAGGGGTCCCACTATGGCTACACCTTC. Protein sequence: CASSSGQGSHYGYTF.

The table lists this clonotype with a few counts. V gene TRBV19 combines with J gene TRBJ1-1; 7 bases are a match to TRBD1. Germline CDR1 is LNHDA and CDR2 is SQIVND (reference sequence). The CDR3 loop spans 14 amino acids. With V trimmed by 3 bases and J by 1 base, 2 bases remained unmatched. The CDR3 loop is CASSIGTENTEAFF. The CDR3 nucleotides read TGTGCCAGTAGTATTGGGACAGAGAACACTGAAGCTTTCTTT.

This clonotype turned up a few times. The rearrangement joins TRBV20-1 to TRBJ1-3; D uncertain. V lost 5 bases, J lost 0 bases, and 11 bases lay in between. This CDR3 spans 14 amino acids. The germline gives CDR1 DFQATT, CDR2 SNEGSKA (reference sequence). The CDR3 bases are TGCAGTGCTGTTGACTGGAGCTCTGGAAACACCATATATTTT. Encoded protein: CSAVDWSSGNTIYF.

There are a few counts of this clonotype. The V gene is TRBV14, the J gene TRBJ2-2; D not resolved. CDR1 and CDR2 (germline): SGHDN, FVKESK. The CDR3 is 14 residues long. V was clipped by 3 bases and J by 2 bases, with 7 bases between them. This CDR3 reads CASSQNPNTGELFF. The DNA for the CDR3 is TGTGCCAGCAGCCAGAACCCCAACACCGGGGAGCTGTTTTTT.

This clonotype was recorded many times. The rearrangement uses TRBV11-2 and TRBJ1-1, with D possibly matching TRBD1 (5 bases). Germline CDR1 reads SGHAT; CDR2 reads FQNNGV. The CDR3 is made up of 15 amino acids. Trimming removed 4 bases from V and 0 bases from J, with 12 bases in between. The chain's CDR3 is CASSSGTHMNTEAFF. In nucleotides, the CDR3 is TGTGCCAGCAGCTCAGGGACTCACATGAACACTGAAGCTTTCTTT.

The rearrangement uses TRBV29-1 and TRBJ1-2, with 7 bases matching TRBD1. The CDR3 has 13 amino acids. CDR1 is SQVTM, CDR2 ANQGSEA, per germline. Germline trimming cut 3 bases from V and 8 bases from J; bases unmatched to any gene: 9. Here the CDR3 reads CSVDEGVRGGYTF. CDR3 nucleotides: TGCAGCGTTGACGAGGGAGTCAGGGGGGGCTACACCTTC.

This clonotype appeared a few times. V is TRBV4-1 and J is TRBJ1-2, with D maybe TRBD1 (5 bases). In germline, CDR1 is MGHRA, CDR2 YSYEKL. This CDR3 is built from 15 residues. The ends were cut back, 3 bases at V and 4 bases at J, with 15 bases in the middle. The CDR3 DNA reads as TGCGCCAGCAGCCAGGAAGAGACAGAGATCTATGGCTACACCTTC. Its translation: CASSQEETEIYGYTF.

The V and J genes are TRBV10-2 and TRBJ1-1; no firm D call. V gave up 7 bases and J gave up 8 bases, with 20 bases separating them. The CDR3 consists of 14 residues. CDR1 and CDR2 from the germline V gene are WSHSY and SAAADI. Here the CDR3 reads CASKRTAEPGEAFF. The CDR3 region has the DNA TGCGCCAGCAAGAGGACGGCAGAACCGGGAGAAGCTTTCTTT.

This clonotype was picked up a small number of times. The genes are TRBV7-6 and TRBJ2-7; possible D gene TRBD1, 6 bases. Germline V CDR1 and CDR2: SGHVS, FNYEAQ. The ends were cut back, 4 bases at V and 0 bases at J, with 13 bases in the middle. The CDR3 loop spans 15 amino acids. The CDR3 DNA sequence: TGTGCCAGCAGCTGGACGGACAGTCTCTCCTACGAGCAGTACTTC. It codes for CASSWTDSLSYEQYF.

This clonotype appeared a single time. The CDR3 reads CSASPAGTSGNTIYF. CDR3 in DNA: TGCAGTGCTAGCCCCGCAGGGACCTCTGGAAACACCATATATTTT. The gene calls are TRBV20-1 and TRBJ1-3; tentatively, D is TRBD1 (5 bases). V was shortened by 3 bases and J by 0 bases, with 12 bases between the two germline ends. There are 15 residues in the CDR3. The germline CDR1 and CDR2 sequences are DFQATT and SNEGSKA (reference sequence).

This clonotype came up a few times. The chain links TRBV28 to TRBJ1-2; no reliable D call. Between the trimmed V and J ends, which lost 8 bases and 4 bases, there was a span of 8 bases. Per the germline V gene, CDR1 is MDHEN and CDR2 is SYDVKM. The CDR3 totals 11 residues. In nucleotides, the CDR3 is TGTGCCAGCTGGGTTGCCTATGGCTACACCTTC. Translated, it gives CASWVAYGYTF.

The gene calls are TRBV11-2 and TRBJ2-1; no clear D. Germline V gene sequence: CDR1 SGHAT, CDR2 FQNNGV. The CDR3 sequence is 14 residues long. V lost 0 bases, J lost 6 bases, and 9 bases lay in between. This chain's CDR3 is CASSLEVGTNEQFF. The CDR3, as DNA: TGTGCCAGCAGCTTAGAGGTGGGAACCAATGAGCAGTTCTTC.

The table lists this clonotype with many counts. The chain is built from TRBV12-3 or TRBV12-4 and TRBJ1-5, with a weak D call TRBD1 (6 bases). The V gene lost 6 bases and the J gene lost 10 bases, with 13 bases spanning the gap. The CDR3 has 12 amino acids. The CDR3 here is CASREGESPQHF. For the CDR3, the DNA is TGTGCCAGCAGAGAGGGGGAGTCACCCCAGCATTTT.